This T cell receptor (beta chain) was obtained from a study of lymphopenia after photon versus proton radiotherapy. Broader study findings: Only patients who died were analyzed for survival; proton advantage is unproven. Proton therapy kept repertoires fairly stable, unlike photons, which gained effector/memory cells. Post-nadir diversity loss with photons came from oligoclonal expansion, particularly CD8+ Temra cells. Larger post-nadir TCR diversity loss correlated inversely with survival in deceased patients.

Turning to this clone: Its antigen is not identified.

The germline V gene encodes CDR1 MDHEN and CDR2 SYDVKM. This CDR3 region has 15 residues. Trimming took 4 bases from V and 2 from J; bases not matched to a gene: 7. The table came from immunoSEQ multiplex PCR; TCRdb's copy has only in-frame clones and leaves some out. The sample includes approximately 53,000 clones, 92% of them seen just once. The sequence came from a woman aged 40-49 years with cholangiocarcinoma. The genes are TRBV28 and TRBJ2-7; 8 bases agree with TRBD2. The input for sequencing was peripheral blood, taken from a patient treated with photon-based radiotherapy. The CDR3 reads CASSSPLAGTYEQYF. CDR3 DNA sequence: TGTGCCAGCAGTTCCCCTTTAGCGGGAACCTACGAGCAGTACTTC.